This is a list of T cell receptor beta chains from one sample in a study of T cell responses to AZD1222 COVID-19 vaccine. Generated by immunoSEQ multiplex PCR, the TCRdb table keeps only in-frame clones and is missing some. In the table there are 110,000 or so clones, 75% to 95% of which are singletons. The material was peripheral blood, obtained on day 0 of AZD1222 vaccination. These receptors were collected from an adult in good health. CDR3s leave out the opening cysteine and the closing phenylalanine or tryptophan. Each record gives: V gene, J gene, CDR3 protein.

TRBV6-1	TRBJ1-4	ASSEFMSAINEKLF
TRBV18	TRBJ1-3	ASSPAGPSSGNTIY
TRBV30	TRBJ2-2	AWSVARGGGELF
TRBV7-9	TRBJ1-6	ASSSSEHLSPLH
TRBV18	TRBJ2-1	ASSGGASYNEQF
TRBV5-1	TRBJ1-5	ASSLRGGDQPQH
TRBV5-1	TRBJ1-1	ASSSGQGTPEAF
TRBV19	TRBJ1-4	ASSRGQGINEKLF
TRBV5-1	TRBJ1-2	ASSLGTTNYGYT
TRBV30	TRBJ2-2	AWSVRGVSNTGELF
TRBV9	TRBJ2-5	ASSVEGAAETQY
TRBV28	TRBJ1-2	ASSQTGFLYGYT
TRBV28	TRBJ2-7	ASSFVNPHEQY
TRBV7-3	TRBJ2-1	ASSPRTSYMNEQF
TRBV5-1	TRBJ1-2	ASSSDVVSGGYT
TRBV30	TRBJ1-5	AWSVPRQPQH
TRBV6-5	TRBJ1-2	ASSLTGGLYGYT
TRBV27	TRBJ2-1	ASSLSGRVEQF
TRBV29-1	TRBJ1-1	SAGQYTEAF
TRBV5-1	TRBJ1-2	ASSLDRGQYGYT
TRBV2	TRBJ1-1	ASSKGEGTEAF
TRBV13	TRBJ1-5	ASSRGAGPRGDQPQH
TRBV7-8	TRBJ1-5	ASSLVGGQKIGQPQH
TRBV7-9	TRBJ2-3	ASSPLGVRTTDTQY
TRBV12-3/TRBV12-4	TRBJ2-7	ASSFGGYEQY
TRBV5-1	TRBJ2-7	ASSVKGQLREQY
TRBV28	TRBJ2-3	ASSWGGQGPDTQY
TRBV7-3	TRBJ2-7	ASSQAGTGDAEQY
TRBV12-3/TRBV12-4	TRBJ1-1	ASSLIRNTEAF
TRBV30	TRBJ2-4	AWTPSGPNIQY
TRBV19	TRBJ2-1	ASRDRGSTEQF